A selection of T cell receptor beta chains follows, all from one sample in a study of a mutant IDH1 vaccine in newly diagnosed glioma. Antigens of these TCRs are unknown. Libraries were prepared by immunoSEQ multiplex PCR; TCRdb keeps only in-frame clonotypes and omits some of them. The sample lists roughly 32,000 clones; approximately 87% were seen once. The sample consisted of PBMCs, taken from a glioma patient whose treatment included an IDH1 peptide vaccine. The origin of the receptors is a woman in her thirties with glioma. The CDR3 runs from the conserved cysteine through the conserved F or W. The D gene is left open where the match is weak. Size values are once, few and many counts, or a class for expanded clones, and some rows have none.

d_gene	j_gene	v_gene	abundance	CDR3nt	CDR3aa
NA	TRBJ1-2	TRBV19	NA	TGTGCCAGTAGCCTACTTTGGGACGAGGGAAACTATGGCTACACCTTC	CASSLLWDEGNYGYTF
TRBD1	TRBJ2-2	TRBV4-2	NA	TGTGCCAGCAGCCAAGATCTGGGGACAGACTCGAACACCGGGGAGCTGTTTTTT	CASSQDLGTDSNTGELFF
NA	TRBJ2-7	TRBV5-1	NA	TGCGCCAGCAGCCCGGAGGCGGCCCCCTACGAGCAGTACTTC	CASSPEAAPYEQYF
NA	TRBJ2-7	TRBV19	NA	TGTGCCAGTAGTATGGTCGACAGTACCTACGAGCAGTACTTC	CASSMVDSTYEQYF
NA	TRBJ2-6	TRBV19	NA	TGTGCCAGCTCAAGGGGGGAAGGGGGGGCCAACGTCCTGACTTTC	CASSRGEGGANVLTF
TRBD2	TRBJ2-1	TRBV2	NA	TGTGCCAGCAGAGACCTTAGACTAGCGGGTGAGCAGTTCTTC	CASRDLRLAGEQFF
TRBD1	TRBJ1-1	TRBV5-4	once	TGTGCCAGCAGCTCAGCTACGATCAGGGGGCGCGGAGACACTGAAGCTTTCTTT	CASSSATIRGRGDTEAFF
NA	TRBJ2-2	TRBV10-2	once	TGCGCCAGCAGCTCGACCGGGGAGCTGTTTTTT	CASSSTGELFF
TRBD1	TRBJ2-7	TRBV6-1	NA	TGTGCCAGCAGTCGACAGGGGGACGGGTCCTACGAGCAGTACTTC	CASSRQGDGSYEQYF
NA	TRBJ2-7	TRBV30	NA	TGTGCCTGGACCCGGGGCCTATCCTACGAGCAGTACTTC	CAWTRGLSYEQYF
TRBD1	TRBJ1-2	TRBV2	NA	TGTGCCAGCAGTCTCTCTACAGGGGCTGATGGCTACACCTTC	CASSLSTGADGYTF
TRBD1	TRBJ1-1	TRBV9	few	TGTGCCAGCAGCGTATCCCCCGGACAGGGCACCACTGAAGCTTTCTTT	CASSVSPGQGTTEAFF
NA	TRBJ2-7	TRBV14	NA	TGTGCCAGCAGTCCCGCGACCTCCTACGAGCAGTACTTC	CASSPATSYEQYF
TRBD2	TRBJ2-5	TRBV4-3	few	TGCGCCAGCAGCCAAGCACGGAATTTTAGTAGCGGGGGGGCCTTGGGAGAGACCCAGTACTTC	CASSQARNFSSGGALGETQYF
TRBD1	TRBJ2-5	TRBV5-4	NA	TGTGCCAGCAGTTTCGCCCCGGGACAGGTACAAGAGACCCAGTACTTC	CASSFAPGQVQETQYF
NA	TRBJ2-7	TRBV5-1	NA	TGCGCCAGCAGCCTATCTGGCCGGGACCCGAAGGACGAGCAGTACTTC	CASSLSGRDPKDEQYF
TRBD1	TRBJ2-1	TRBV6-5	NA	TGTGCCAGCAGTTACTCGCTGGACAGGGTAGACAATGAGCAGTTCTTC	CASSYSLDRVDNEQFF
NA	TRBJ2-2	TRBV29-1	NA	TGCAGCGTTGAGGGTAACACCGGGGAGCTGTTTTTT	CSVEGNTGELFF
TRBD1	TRBJ1-5	TRBV2	NA	TGTGCCAGCAGTGTGGACAGGGGTTTCTATCAGCCCCAGCATTTT	CASSVDRGFYQPQHF
NA	TRBJ1-4	TRBV6-1	NA	TGTGCCAGCAGTGAAGCTGGGGTCACTCTCAATGAAAAACTGTTTTTT	CASSEAGVTLNEKLFF
NA	TRBJ2-1	TRBV4-1	NA	TGCGCCAGCAGCCCCCAGGACAATTCCTACAATGAGCAGTTCTTC	CASSPQDNSYNEQFF
TRBD2	TRBJ2-3	TRBV25-1	NA	TGTGCCAGCAGTAAACTAGCGGGGGGCACAGATACGCAGTATTTT	CASSKLAGGTDTQYF
NA	TRBJ1-1	TRBV4-1	NA	TGCGCCAGCAGCCAAGTAGGGAGGAAAGGGTCGGTCACTGAAGCTTTCTTT	CASSQVGRKGSVTEAFF
NA	TRBJ2-2	TRBV25-1	NA	TGTGCCAGCAGTGAGATGGGTGGGGGAGACACCGGGGAGCTGTTTTTT	CASSEMGGGDTGELFF
NA	TRBJ2-5	TRBV4-1	NA	TGCGCCAGCAGCGCCCAGGCTCAAGAGACCCAGTACTTC	CASSAQAQETQYF
TRBD1	TRBJ1-4	TRBV7-6	NA	TGTGCCAGCAGCGCGGGACAGGGCCTATCAACTAATGAAAAACTGTTTTTT	CASSAGQGLSTNEKLFF
NA	TRBJ1-1	TRBV10-2	NA	TGCGCCAGCAGTCGGACGGGCACTGAAGCTTTCTTT	CASSRTGTEAFF
NA	TRBJ1-2	TRBV2	NA	TGTGCCAGCAGTGGACAAGGAAACTATGGCTACACCTTC	CASSGQGNYGYTF
NA	TRBJ2-2	TRBV6-1	NA	TGTGCCAGCACTGGGGGCGGTGGCGGGGAGCTGTTTTTT	CASTGGGGGELFF
NA	TRBJ1-4	TRBV7-9	NA	TGTGCCAGCAGCTTAGCACAGGGTCAGGGTGAAAAACTGTTTTTT	CASSLAQGQGEKLFF
NA	TRBJ2-1	TRBV7-2	NA	TGTGCCAGCAGCTTAGCGATTAGCGCTTCCAATGAGCAGTTCTTC	CASSLAISASNEQFF
TRBD1	TRBJ2-7	TRBV2	NA	TGTGCCAGCAGTGGGGACAGGAGCTCCTACGAGCAGTACTTC	CASSGDRSSYEQYF
NA	TRBJ1-1	TRBV9	once	TGTGCCAGCAGCGTATACGGAGGGGACACTGAAGCTTTCTTT	CASSVYGGDTEAFF
TRBD1	TRBJ2-5	TRBV5-1	NA	TGCGCCAGCAGCTCGGGGACAGGGGGGACCCAGTACTTC	CASSSGTGGTQYF
NA	TRBJ2-5	TRBV7-7	NA	TGTGCCAGCAGCTCGGGGGGCCCACGGGAGACCCAGTACTTC	CASSSGGPRETQYF
NA	TRBJ2-4	TRBV6-5	once	TGTGCCAGCAGTTCTCTCAGGGGGAGGACCAAAAACATTCAGTACTTC	CASSSLRGRTKNIQYF
NA	TRBJ1-1	TRBV5-1	NA	TGCGCCAGCAGCTTGCTCCACGAAGAGACGGAGATGAACACTGAAGCTTTCTTT	CASSLLHEETEMNTEAFF
NA	TRBJ2-7	TRBV29-1	NA	TGCAGCGTTGAAGGTGAACCAGGCCAGCGCTCCTACGAGCAGTACTTC	CSVEGEPGQRSYEQYF
NA	TRBJ1-5	TRBV25-1	NA	TGTGCCAGCAGTGGGGACAGCAATCAGCCCCAGCATTTT	CASSGDSNQPQHF
NA	TRBJ2-7	TRBV4-3	NA	TGCGCCAGCAGCCAATTCAGGGTGTTGTACGAGCAGTACTTC	CASSQFRVLYEQYF
NA	TRBJ2-5	TRBV7-6	NA	TGTGCCAGCAGCTTTTATTGGGGGGTTTCAGGAGAGACCCAGTACTTC	CASSFYWGVSGETQYF
NA	TRBJ2-1	TRBV6-1	NA	TGTGCCAGCAGGGGCTGGCTCTCCTACAATGAGCAGTTCTTC	CASRGWLSYNEQFF
NA	TRBJ1-2	TRBV19	once	TGTGCCAGTAGTATACAGGGACCAAACTATGGCTACACCTTC	CASSIQGPNYGYTF
TRBD1	TRBJ1-1	TRBV5-4	NA	TGTGCCAGCAGCCCACCCGGGACAGTACTGAACACTGAAGCTTTCTTT	CASSPPGTVLNTEAFF
NA	TRBJ1-2	TRBV9	NA	TGTGCCAGCAGCGACCCGAGCGGGGGCCGGGGAGGCTACACCTTC	CASSDPSGGRGGYTF
NA	TRBJ1-1	TRBV9	NA	TGTGCCAGCAGCGGGGGGGGGCTGAGCACTGAAGCTTTCTTT	CASSGGGLSTEAFF
NA	TRBJ1-1	TRBV6-5	once	TGTGCCAGCAGCCACCTCCCTTCCGTGGGTGAAGCTTTCTTT	CASSHLPSVGEAFF
TRBD1	TRBJ1-1	TRBV6-6	NA	TGTGCCAGCATTTTACGGACAGGGGTGAACACTGAAGCTTTCTTT	CASILRTGVNTEAFF
NA	TRBJ2-5	TRBV5-1	NA	TGCGCCAGCAGCATGACAGGCCTCGGCCAAGAGACCCAGTACTTC	CASSMTGLGQETQYF
NA	TRBJ2-7	TRBV10-2	NA	TGCGCCAGCAGTGAGTGGCAGGCTGGGGAGCAGTACTTC	CASSEWQAGEQYF
NA	TRBJ2-5	TRBV5-6	once	TGTGCCAGCAGTTCTACCGACACGGAGTACTTC	CASSSTDTEYF
NA	TRBJ1-1	TRBV30	few	TGTGCCTGGATACGGAGGGGTTTTAAGACTGAAGCTTTCTTT	CAWIRRGFKTEAFF
NA	TRBJ1-6	TRBV19	once	TGTGCCAGTAGTATAGATCGGGGGCTTTCACCCCTCCACTTT	CASSIDRGLSPLHF
NA	TRBJ1-1	TRBV21-1	NA	TGTGCCAGCAGCAAACTGGCAGGGGAAGCCATGAACACTGAAGCTTTCTTT	CASSKLAGEAMNTEAFF